Sequencing of this T cell receptor beta chain was carried out in a study of T cell repertoires in cytomegalovirus infection. At the level of the study: TCR beta signatures that were public indicated CMV infection and matching HLA type.

Study-level points and caveats: Ex vivo responses were dominated by HLA-C-restricted CMV-specific TCR beta clonotypes.

There are a few counts of this clonotype. Its antigen remains unknown. The CDR3 totals 14 residues. V was trimmed by 0 bases and J by 5 bases, leaving 8 bases between them. CDR1 is LGHNA, CDR2 YSLEER, per germline. In TCRdb, the reads were re-called with MiXCR into one record per CDR3 protein. This table holds around 250,000 distinct CDR3 sequences, about 15% found once. V gene TRBV4-3 combines with J gene TRBJ2-1; D remains unclear. This receptor was identified in a human donor in good health (CMV status not recorded). Some clones in this sample may be carry-over from other donors' samples. Material: CD8+ T cells from PBMCs. CDR3 residues: CASSQEILNNEQFF. CDR3 sequence (DNA): TGCGCCAGCAGCCAAGAAATCCTCAACAATGAGCAGTTCTTC.